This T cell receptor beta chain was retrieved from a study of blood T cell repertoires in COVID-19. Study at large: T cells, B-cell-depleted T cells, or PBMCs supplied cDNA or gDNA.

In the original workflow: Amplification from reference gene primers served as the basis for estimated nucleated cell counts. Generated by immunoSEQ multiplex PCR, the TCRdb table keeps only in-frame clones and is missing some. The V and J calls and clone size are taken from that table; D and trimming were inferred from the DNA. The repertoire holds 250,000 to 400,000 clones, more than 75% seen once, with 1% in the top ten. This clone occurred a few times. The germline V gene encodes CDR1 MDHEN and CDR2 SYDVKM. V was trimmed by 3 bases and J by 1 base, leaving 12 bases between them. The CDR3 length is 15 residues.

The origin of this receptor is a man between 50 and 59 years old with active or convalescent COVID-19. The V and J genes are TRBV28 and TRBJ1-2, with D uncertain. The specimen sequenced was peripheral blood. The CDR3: CASSFSGSDNYGYTF. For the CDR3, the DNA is TGTGCCAGCAGTTTCTCGGGATCTGATAACTATGGCTACACCTTC.